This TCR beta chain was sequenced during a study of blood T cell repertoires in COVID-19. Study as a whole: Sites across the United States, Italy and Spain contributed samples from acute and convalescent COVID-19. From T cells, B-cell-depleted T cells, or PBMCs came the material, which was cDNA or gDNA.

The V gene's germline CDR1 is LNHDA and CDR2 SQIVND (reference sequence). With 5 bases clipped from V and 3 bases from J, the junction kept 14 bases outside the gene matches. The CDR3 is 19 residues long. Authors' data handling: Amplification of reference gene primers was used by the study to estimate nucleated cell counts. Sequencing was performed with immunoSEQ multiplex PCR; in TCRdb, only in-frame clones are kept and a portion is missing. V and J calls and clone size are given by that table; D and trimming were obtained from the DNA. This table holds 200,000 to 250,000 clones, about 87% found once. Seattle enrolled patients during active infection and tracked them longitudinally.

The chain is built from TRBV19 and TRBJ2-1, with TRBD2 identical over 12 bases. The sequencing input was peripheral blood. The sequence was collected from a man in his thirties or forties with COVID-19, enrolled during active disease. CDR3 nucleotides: TGTGCCAGTAGTGCCCAGAGCCCCCGACTAGCGGGAGTCTACAATGAGCAGTTCTTC. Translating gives CASSAQSPRLAGVYNEQFF.